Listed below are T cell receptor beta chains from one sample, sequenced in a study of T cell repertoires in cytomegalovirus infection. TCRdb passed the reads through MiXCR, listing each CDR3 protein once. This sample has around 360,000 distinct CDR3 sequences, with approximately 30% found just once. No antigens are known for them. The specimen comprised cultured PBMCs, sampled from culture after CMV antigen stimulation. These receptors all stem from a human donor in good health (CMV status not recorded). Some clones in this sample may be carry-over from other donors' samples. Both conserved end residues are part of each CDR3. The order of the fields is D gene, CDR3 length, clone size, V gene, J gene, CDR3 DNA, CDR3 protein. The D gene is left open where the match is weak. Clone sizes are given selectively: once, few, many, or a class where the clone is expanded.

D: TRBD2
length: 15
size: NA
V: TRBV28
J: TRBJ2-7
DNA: TGTGCCAGCAGCCGAGGGACTAGCGGGAGCTACGAGCAGTACTTC
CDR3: CASSRGTSGSYEQYF

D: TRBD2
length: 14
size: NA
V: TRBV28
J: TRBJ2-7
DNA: TGTGCCAGCCGCCCGGGACTAGCGGGGTACGAGCAGTACTTC
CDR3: CASRPGLAGYEQYF

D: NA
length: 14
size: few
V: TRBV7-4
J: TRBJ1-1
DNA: TGTGCCAGCAGCTTCCCAGGGATCAACACTGAAGCTTTCTTT
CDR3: CASSFPGINTEAFF

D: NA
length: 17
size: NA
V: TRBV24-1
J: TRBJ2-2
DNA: TGTGCCACCAGTGATTTCAGGGGCCCAGCTGCCTCCGGGGAGCTGTTTTTT
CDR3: CATSDFRGPAASGELFF

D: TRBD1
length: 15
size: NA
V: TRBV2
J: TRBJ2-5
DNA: TGTGCCAGCAGTGGCCGGACAGGGGTCTGGGAGACCCAGTACTTC
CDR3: CASSGRTGVWETQYF

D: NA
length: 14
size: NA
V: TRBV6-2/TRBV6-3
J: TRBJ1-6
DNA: TGTGCCAGCAGTTGGGGATCCTTCAATTCACCCCTCCACTTT
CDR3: CASSWGSFNSPLHF

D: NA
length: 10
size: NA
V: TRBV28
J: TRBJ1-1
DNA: TGTGCCAGCATAGACACTGAAGCTTTCTTT
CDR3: CASIDTEAFF

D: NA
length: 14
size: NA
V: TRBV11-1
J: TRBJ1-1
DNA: TGTGCCAGCAGCCGGGGGGGCATGAACACTGAAGCTTTCTTT
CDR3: CASSRGGMNTEAFF

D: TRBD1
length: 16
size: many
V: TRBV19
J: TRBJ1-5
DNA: TGTGCCAGTAGTATTGTGGCAGGACAGGGCAATCAGCCCCAGCATTTT
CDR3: CASSIVAGQGNQPQHF

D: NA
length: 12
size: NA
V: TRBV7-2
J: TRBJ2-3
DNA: TGTGCCAGCAGCCGTCAAGGGGATACGCAGTATTTT
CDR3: CASSRQGDTQYF

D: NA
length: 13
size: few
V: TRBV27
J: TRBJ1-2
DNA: TGTGCCAGCAGAGCGACAGGCCTAGGCGGCTACACCTTC
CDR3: CASRATGLGGYTF

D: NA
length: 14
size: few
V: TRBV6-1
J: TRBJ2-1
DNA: TGTGCCAGCAGTGAAGTCGGGCATCACAATGAGCAGTTCTTC
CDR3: CASSEVGHHNEQFF

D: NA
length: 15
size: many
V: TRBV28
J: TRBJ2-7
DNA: TGTGCCAGCAGTTTATTACACGGTAACTCCTACGAGCAGTACTTC
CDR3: CASSLLHGNSYEQYF

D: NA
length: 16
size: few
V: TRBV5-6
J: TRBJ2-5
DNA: TGTGCCAGCAGCTTGGAAGGCCCGGCAGCCCAAGAGACCCAGTACTTC
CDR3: CASSLEGPAAQETQYF

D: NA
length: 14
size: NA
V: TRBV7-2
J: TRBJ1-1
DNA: TGTGCCAGCAGGCAGGGGCTATCTGGCACTGAAGCTTTCTTT
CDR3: CASRQGLSGTEAFF

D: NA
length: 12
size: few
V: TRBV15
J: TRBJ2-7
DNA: TGTGCCACCAGCCCCGCCTACTACGAGCAGTACTTC
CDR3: CATSPAYYEQYF

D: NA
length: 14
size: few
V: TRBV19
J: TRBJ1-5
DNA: TGTGCCGCGGCCCCCCACCTTCGCAATCAGCCCCAGCATTTT
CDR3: CAAAPHLRNQPQHF

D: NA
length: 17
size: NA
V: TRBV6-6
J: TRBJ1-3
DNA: TGTGCCAGCAGTCCAGTGGTGTGGACAGTGGACGGAAACACCATATATTTT
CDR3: CASSPVVWTVDGNTIYF

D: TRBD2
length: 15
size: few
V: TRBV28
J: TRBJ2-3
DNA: TGTGCCAGCAGCCAAATAGCGGGAGGTCAAGATACGCAGTATTTT
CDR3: CASSQIAGGQDTQYF

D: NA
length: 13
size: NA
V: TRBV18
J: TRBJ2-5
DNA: TGTGCCAGCTCACACGACTTTCAAGAGACCCAGTACTTC
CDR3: CASSHDFQETQYF

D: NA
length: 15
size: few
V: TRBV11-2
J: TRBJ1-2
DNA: TGTGCCAGCAGCTTAGAAGGGAATACTAACTATGGCTACACCTTC
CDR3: CASSLEGNTNYGYTF

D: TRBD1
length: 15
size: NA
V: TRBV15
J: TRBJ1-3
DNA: TGTGCCACCAGCACCAACAGGGGTTCTGGAAACACCATATATTTT
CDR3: CATSTNRGSGNTIYF

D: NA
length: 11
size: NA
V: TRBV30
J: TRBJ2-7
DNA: TGTGCCTGGAGTGCAAGCTACGAGCAGTACTTC
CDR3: CAWSASYEQYF

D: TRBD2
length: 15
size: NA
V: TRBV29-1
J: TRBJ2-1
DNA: TGCAGCGTCAGCACTAGCGGCAAATCCTACAATGAGCAGTTCTTC
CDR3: CSVSTSGKSYNEQFF

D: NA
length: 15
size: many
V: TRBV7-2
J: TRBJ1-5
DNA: TGTGCCAGCACCCAGACCCTTGGTACTGATCAGCCCCAGCATTTT
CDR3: CASTQTLGTDQPQHF

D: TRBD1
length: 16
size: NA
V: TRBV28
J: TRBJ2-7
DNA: TGTGCCAGCACTACCCCAGGGGGGACAGGGGGCTACGAGCAGTACTTC
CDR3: CASTTPGGTGGYEQYF

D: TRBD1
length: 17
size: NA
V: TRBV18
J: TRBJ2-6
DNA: TGTGCCAGCTCACCGGTATTACAGGGGGTCGGGGCCAACGTCCTGACTTTC
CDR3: CASSPVLQGVGANVLTF

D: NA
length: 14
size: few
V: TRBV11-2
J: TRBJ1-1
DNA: TGTGCCAGCAGCGAAATGTTAGGGTTAACTGAAGCTTTCTTT
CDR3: CASSEMLGLTEAFF

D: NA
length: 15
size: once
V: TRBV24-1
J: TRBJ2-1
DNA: TGTGCCACCAGTGATTACTCCAATCCGGATAATGAGCAGTTCTTC
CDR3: CATSDYSNPDNEQFF

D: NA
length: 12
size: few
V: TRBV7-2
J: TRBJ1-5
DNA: TGTGCCAGCAGCTTTCAAAATCAGCCCCAGCATTTT
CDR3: CASSFQNQPQHF

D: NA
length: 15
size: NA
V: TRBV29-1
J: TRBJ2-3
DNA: TGCAGCGTTGAGAAAGGAGGGGGCGATACAGATACGCAGTATTTT
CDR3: CSVEKGGGDTDTQYF

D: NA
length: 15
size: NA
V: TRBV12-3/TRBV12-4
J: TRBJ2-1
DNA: TGTGCCAGCAGCCTACTGGACTCCCCTCACAATGAGCAGTTCTTC
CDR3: CASSLLDSPHNEQFF

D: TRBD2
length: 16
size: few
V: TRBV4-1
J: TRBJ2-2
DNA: TGCGCCAGCAGCAATGGACTAGCGGGACCTACCGGGGAGCTGTTTTTT
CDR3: CASSNGLAGPTGELFF

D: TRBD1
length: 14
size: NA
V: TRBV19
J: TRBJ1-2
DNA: TGTGCCAGTCAGGCCCGGACAGGTCCTTATGGCTACACCTTC
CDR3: CASQARTGPYGYTF

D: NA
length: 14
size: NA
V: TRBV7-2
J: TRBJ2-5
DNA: TGTGCCAGCAGCCTAGGGACTGTCAAAGAGACCCAGTACTTC
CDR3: CASSLGTVKETQYF

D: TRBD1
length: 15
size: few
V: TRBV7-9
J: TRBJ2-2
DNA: TGTGCCAGCGGTAAAAGACAGGGGGACACCGGGGAGCTGTTTTTT
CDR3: CASGKRQGDTGELFF

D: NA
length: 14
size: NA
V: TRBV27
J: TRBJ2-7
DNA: TGTGCCAGCAGTCCCATCGGAGGCGACTACGAGCAGTACTTC
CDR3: CASSPIGGDYEQYF

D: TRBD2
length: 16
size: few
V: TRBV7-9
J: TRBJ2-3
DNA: TGTGCCAGCAGCAGCTGGACTAGCGGGGCGGGAGATACGCAGTATTTT
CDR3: CASSSWTSGAGDTQYF

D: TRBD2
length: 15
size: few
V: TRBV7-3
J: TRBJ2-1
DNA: TGTGCCAGCAGCTTGAGGCGGGGGGCGGCCAATGAGCAGTTCTTC
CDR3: CASSLRRGAANEQFF

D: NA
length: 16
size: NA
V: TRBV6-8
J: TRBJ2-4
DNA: TGTGCCAGCAGTTACGGAGTATTGTTAGCCAAAAACATTCAGTACTTC
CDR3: CASSYGVLLAKNIQYF

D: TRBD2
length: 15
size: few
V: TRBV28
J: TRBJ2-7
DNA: TGTGCCAGCAGTTCCCAGCGGGAGGCAGCCTACGAGCAGTACTTC
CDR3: CASSSQREAAYEQYF

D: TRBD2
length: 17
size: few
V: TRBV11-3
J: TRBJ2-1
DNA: TGTGCCAGCAGCTTAGGATCTAGCGGGAGGGCCCTCGATGAGCAGTTCTTC
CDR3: CASSLGSSGRALDEQFF